This passage covers 21 T cell receptor beta chains from one sample sequenced in a study of blood T cell repertoires in COVID-19. The data were produced by immunoSEQ multiplex PCR, yet TCRdb's version contains in-frame clones alone and is incomplete. The sample records hundreds of thousands of clones, just over 85% being singletons. Sample: peripheral blood. The origin of the receptors is a woman in her twenties or thirties with active or convalescent COVID-19.

This sequence joins TRBV19 and TRBJ1-6; possibly TRBD1 for D (6 bases). V was cut by 5 bases and J by 9 bases, with 14 bases left in between. The CDR3 spans 14 residues. Per the germline V gene, CDR1 is LNHDA and CDR2 is SQIVND (reference sequence). The CDR3 loop reads CASSPERGGSPLHF. In nucleotides, the CDR3 is TGTGCCAGTAGTCCCGAAAGGGGGGGTTCACCCCTCCACTTT.

The V and J genes are TRBV5-1 and TRBJ2-1; 11 nucleotides line up with TRBD2. V was clipped by 2 bases and J by 5 bases; unmatched bases: 3. CDR1 SGHRS and CDR2 YFSETQ come from the germline V gene. The CDR3 spans 15 residues. CDR3: CASSFSGRADNEQFF. For the CDR3, the DNA is TGCGCCAGCAGCTTTAGCGGGAGGGCCGACAATGAGCAGTTCTTC.

V and J are TRBV5-1 and TRBJ1-4, with 7 bases identical to TRBD1. Trimming at V came to 4 bases and at J to 5 bases, leaving 14 bases not matched to a gene. The V gene's germline CDR1 is SGHRS and CDR2 YFSETQ. The CDR3 contains 17 residues. As DNA, the CDR3 is TGCGCCAGCAGCCCGCTGCAAACAGGGGTTATGAATGAAAAACTGTTTTTT. Encoded protein: CASSPLQTGVMNEKLFF.

The chain couples TRBV12-5 to TRBJ1-2; 8 positions agree with TRBD1. The trim removed 1 base at V and 7 bases at J, leaving 2 bases unmatched. Germline assignment: CDR1 LGHNT and CDR2 FRNRAP. The CDR3 spans 13 residues. CDR3 loop: CASGLGTGFGYTF. In DNA form, the CDR3 reads TGTGCTAGTGGTTTGGGGACAGGGTTTGGCTACACCTTC. The variable domain in full, with the rest retrieved from reference TRBV12-5 and TRBJ1-2, is DARVTQTPRHKVTEMGQEVTMRCQPILGHNTVFWYRQTMMQGLELLAYFRNRAPLDDSGMPKDRFSAEMPDATLATLKIQPSEPRDSAVYFCASGLGTGFGYTFGSGTRLTVV.

This chain connects TRBV29-1 to TRBJ2-5; 7 bases are a match to TRBD1. This CDR3 contains 14 residues. J lost 1 base, V lost 3 bases, and 5 bases had no gene match. Germline V gene data show CDR1 as SQVTM and CDR2 as ANQGSEA. CDR3 in DNA: TGCAGCGTTGAGGACAGGAGGACCCAAGAGACCCAGTACTTC. It encodes CSVEDRRTQETQYF.

The V call is TRBV5-1, the J call TRBJ2-7, with 9 nucleotides matching TRBD1. In germline, CDR1 is SGHRS, CDR2 YFSETQ. V gave up 4 bases and J gave up 0 bases; unmatched junction bases: 8. The CDR3 consists of 16 residues. This CDR3 is CASSLGPTGGSYEQYF. CDR3 nucleotide sequence: TGCGCCAGCAGCCTCGGACCGACAGGGGGCTCCTACGAGCAGTACTTC.

This chain uses TRBV4-1 with TRBJ1-1; D might be TRBD1 (6 bases). CDR1 and CDR2 (germline): MGHRA, YSYEKL. This CDR3 contains 15 residues. The V end was cut by 2 bases, the J end by 0 bases, with 10 bases between. The CDR3 DNA is TGCGCCAGCAGCCAATTCCAGGGGATGAACACTGAAGCTTTCTTT. Translated, it gives CASSQFQGMNTEAFF.

This chain links TRBV7-8 with TRBJ1-2, with 8 bases identical to TRBD1. V gave up 5 bases and J gave up 7 bases; unmatched junction bases: 6. Germline loops: CDR1 SGHVS, CDR2 FQNEAQ. The CDR3 contains 13 residues. The CDR3 coding sequence is TGTGCCAGCAGCAGCGGACAGGGCGTTGGCTACACCTTC. This translates into CASSSGQGVGYTF.

The chain recombines TRBV6-2 or TRBV6-3 with TRBJ2-3; 10 bases line up with TRBD2. With 0 bases clipped from V and 6 bases from J, the junction kept 9 bases outside the gene matches. Germline V gives CDR1 MNHEY, CDR2 SVGEGT. The length of the CDR3 is 17 residues. The CDR3 DNA reads as TGTGCCAGCAGTTACTCTTATGAGCGGGGGGGCCCCGATACGCAGTATTTT. It yields the protein CASSYSYERGGPDTQYF.

The chain combines TRBV3-1 (or the pseudogene TRBV3-2) with TRBJ2-1; 7 nucleotides line up with TRBD1. This CDR3 contains 15 residues. Germline CDR1 is LGHDT and CDR2 is YNNKEL (reference sequence). With 4 bases clipped from V and 3 bases from J, the junction kept 6 bases outside the gene matches. CDR3 sequence: CASSLTGTDYNEQFF. The CDR3 DNA reads TGTGCCAGCAGCCTTACCGGGACAGACTACAATGAGCAGTTCTTC.

The V and J genes are TRBV5-1 and TRBJ2-1; no reliable D call. V gave up 3 bases and J gave up 7 bases, with 5 bases separating them. The CDR3 totals 11 residues. From germline, CDR1 is SGHRS and CDR2 YFSETQ. CDR3 residues: CASSSHNEQFF. The CDR3 DNA sequence: TGCGCCAGCAGCTCCCATAATGAGCAGTTCTTC.

This chain connects TRBV4-2 to TRBJ2-2; TRBD1 matches 9 bases. The CDR3 is 17 amino acids. CDR1 and CDR2 (germline): LGHNA, YNFKEQ. The V gene end was trimmed by 5 bases and the J gene end by 4 bases; junction bases not matched to a gene: 11. CDR3 region: CASSEGTGGRGTGELFF. The CDR3 DNA reads TGTGCCAGCAGCGAAGGTACAGGGGGCCGTGGCACCGGGGAGCTGTTTTTT.

This chain uses TRBV6-5 with TRBJ1-5, with D perhaps TRBD1 (6 bases). Germline V lookup: CDR1 MNHEY, CDR2 SVGAGI. The CDR3 extends over 15 amino acids. V was pared by 2 bases and J by 3 bases, with 11 bases between. In DNA, the CDR3 is TGTGCCAGCAGTTACGCAGGGGACAACAATCAGCCCCAGCATTTT. Translation: CASSYAGDNNQPQHF.

CDR3 in amino acids: CASPREDSYEQYF. The CDR3 nucleotides read TGTGCCAGCCCAAGGGAGGACTCCTACGAGCAGTACTTC. The V call is TRBV6-7, the J call TRBJ2-7; tentative D call: TRBD2 (6 bases). TRBV6-7 is filed as an ORF, its function uncertain. The length of the CDR3 is 13 residues. The germline V and J ends were trimmed by 8 bases and 0 bases, with 11 bases remaining between them.

The sample holds a few counts of this clone. The chain combines TRBV4-2 with TRBJ1-1, with unresolved D. Per the germline V gene, CDR1 is LGHNA and CDR2 is YNFKEQ. The CDR3 has 15 amino acids. Between the trimmed V and J ends, which lost 0 bases and 6 bases, there was a span of 14 bases. CDR3 protein: CASSQDEGSTAEAFF. CDR3 sequence (DNA): TGTGCCAGCAGCCAAGACGAGGGTTCGACTGCTGAAGCTTTCTTT.

V gene TRBV2 combines with J gene TRBJ1-3; 7 bases are a match to TRBD1. The CDR3 spans 14 residues. From germline, CDR1 is SNHLY and CDR2 FYNNEI. V lost 8 bases, J lost 4 bases, and 8 bases stayed unmatched. CDR3 bases: TGTGCCAGCCACAGGGGCGCACCGGGAAACACCATATATTTT. Encoded protein: CASHRGAPGNTIYF.

This rearrangement joins TRBV14 to TRBJ1-2; D may be TRBD1 (6 bases). CDR1 SGHDN and CDR2 FVKESK come from the germline V gene. The CDR3 is 14 residues long. With 4 bases removed from V and 6 bases from J, the gap between germline ends came to 15 bases. CDR3 residues: CASSLSRGLDGYTF. DNA for the CDR3: TGTGCCAGCAGCCTTAGCAGGGGCCTGGATGGCTACACCTTC.

This chain joins TRBV14 and TRBJ2-7, with D perhaps matching TRBD1 (6 bases). The germline CDR1 and CDR2 sequences are SGHDN and FVKESK. V gave up 1 base and J gave up 3 bases, with 10 bases separating them. This CDR3 region has 14 residues. The CDR3 DNA follows: TGTGCCAGCAGCCAAGCAGGGACATACTACGAGCAGTACTTC. Translating it yields CASSQAGTYYEQYF.

This clone was seen just once. CDR3 sequence: CASSLARELQTEAFF. The DNA of the CDR3 is TGTGCCAGCAGCTTAGCGCGGGAACTCCAGACGGAAGCTTTCTTT. This rearrangement joins TRBV7-8 to TRBJ1-1; D uncertain. V gave up 0 bases and J gave up 8 bases, with 16 bases separating them. The CDR3 consists of 15 residues. CDR1 SGHVS and CDR2 FQNEAQ come from the germline V gene.

The chain recombines TRBV2 with TRBJ1-3; tentatively, D is TRBD1 (5 bases). The germline CDR1 and CDR2 sequences are SNHLY and FYNNEI. The length of the CDR3 is 13 residues. Trimming removed 7 bases from V and 10 bases from J, with 17 bases in between. CDR3 amino acids: CASTLGEVGTIYF. DNA for the CDR3: TGTGCCAGCACTCTGGGGGAGGTCGGTACCATATATTTT.

Only one count was recorded for this clone. The junction departs from germline at one end; a sequencing error may be responsible. The rearrangement joins TRBV11-2 to TRBJ2-5; D is possibly TRBD1 (5 bases). Per the germline V gene, CDR1 is SGHAT and CDR2 is FQNNGV. The length of the CDR3 is 14 residues. The CDR3 sequence is CASSLSLGQESQYF. The CDR3 region has the DNA TGTGCCAGCAGCTTGAGTCTCGGACAAGAGAGCCAGTACTTC.